The 7 T cell receptor beta chains in this list originate from one sample, sequenced in a study of T-cell memory formation after mild COVID-19. Each CDR3 protein is one row after TCRdb ran MiXCR on the 5' RACE reads. The sample includes 120,000 or so distinct CDR3 sequences, over 15% of them seen just once. The sequencing input was PBMCs or a T cell subset sorted from them (not recorded which). The receptor set was obtained from a man younger than 30 who had mild COVID-19 (a few samples of this study predate the infection). Cell type and time point are not known.

In this sample, this clonotype turned up a few times. The CDR3, as DNA: TGTGCCAGCAGCGTAGCTTCGGGGGAGCAAGAGACCCAGTACTTC. Encoded protein: CASSVASGEQETQYF. V usage is TRBV9 and J usage is TRBJ2-5, with D possibly matching TRBD2 (6 bases). Trimming removed 0 bases from V and 2 bases from J, with 11 bases in between. Germline V gene lookup returns CDR1 SGDLS and CDR2 YYNGEE. The CDR3 sequence is 15 residues long. The full variable domain, completed using reference TRBV9 and TRBJ2-5, is DSGVTQTPKHLITATGQRVTLRCSPRSGDLSVYWYQQSLDQGLQFLIQYYNGEERAKGNILERFSAQQFPDLHSELNLSSLELGDSALYFCASSVASGEQETQYFGPGTRLLVL.

This clonotype appeared many times. V usage is TRBV30 and J usage is TRBJ2-3; D is tentatively TRBD1 or TRBD2 (5 bases each). V was pared by 0 bases and J by 4 bases, with 8 bases between. The CDR3 is 13 residues long. CDR1 and CDR2 (germline): GTSNPN, SVGIG (reference sequence). The CDR3 DNA sequence: TGTGCCTGGAGTGTTTTGGGGGCAGATACGCAGTATTTT. Its protein product is CAWSVLGADTQYF. The whole variable domain, remainder taken from reference TRBV30 and TRBJ2-3, is SQTIHQWPATLVQPVGSPLSLECTVEGTSNPNLYWYRQAAGRGLQLLFYSVGIGQISSEVPQNLSASRPQDRQFILSSKKLLLSDSGFYLCAWSVLGADTQYFGPGTRLTVL.

The chain is built from TRBV6-2 or TRBV6-3 and TRBJ2-2; D remains ambiguous. Trimming cost V 0 bases and J 6 bases, with 5 bases left between them. This CDR3 is built from 13 residues. Looked up from germline, CDR1 is MNHEY and CDR2 is SVGEGT. CDR3 coding DNA: TGTGCCAGCAGTTACTCGCACGCCGGGGAGCTGTTTTTT. Encoded protein: CASSYSHAGELFF.

The table lists this clonotype with a few counts. The gene calls are TRBV4-2 and TRBJ2-5; maybe TRBD2 (5 bases). V lost 0 bases and J lost 4, with 15 bases in between. Germline V gene data show CDR1 as LGHNA and CDR2 as YNFKEQ. This CDR3 contains 16 residues. CDR3 sequence reads: CASSQEKQLGRETQYF. The DNA of the CDR3 is TGTGCCAGCAGCCAAGAGAAGCAACTAGGACGAGAGACCCAGTACTTC.

The V and J genes are TRBV27 and TRBJ2-7, with TRBD1 matching over 10 bases. The CDR3 has 15 amino acids. V shed 3 bases, J shed 3 bases, and the junction held 5 bases outside the gene matches. Germline V CDR1 and CDR2: MNHEY, SMNVEV (reference sequence). The DNA of the CDR3 is TGTGCCAGCAGTTTGACCGGGACAGGGGACTACGAGCAGTACTTC. Translating it yields CASSLTGTGDYEQYF.

This clonotype was seen a few times. V and J are TRBV20-1 and TRBJ1-5; TRBD1 matches at 10 bases. J was trimmed by 0 bases and V by 6 bases; bases with no gene match: 8. The CDR3 length is 16 residues. Germline assignment: CDR1 DFQATT and CDR2 SNEGSKA (reference sequence). CDR3 protein: CSAGSWDRGSNQPQHF. In DNA, the CDR3 is TGCAGTGCCGGGAGTTGGGACAGGGGTAGCAATCAGCCCCAGCATTTT.

The gene calls are TRBV20-1 and TRBJ2-5; 10 nucleotides agree with TRBD1. The CDR3 contains 15 residues. V was clipped by 6 bases and J by 2 bases; unmatched bases: 9. Germline V gene sequence: CDR1 DFQATT, CDR2 SNEGSKA (reference sequence). The CDR3 here is CSAPTGGSWQETQYF. CDR3 DNA sequence: TGCAGTGCCCCGACAGGGGGCAGTTGGCAAGAGACCCAGTACTTC.